The TCR beta chain under discussion was sequenced for a study of cytomegalovirus exposure and HLA in healthy donors. Study information: Out of about 190 million T cells, an earlier analysis found fewer than 140 million unique TCR beta sequences in total.

Points from the study as a whole: Association of approximately 16,000 TCR beta sequences with HLA alleles was found at 0.05 false discovery rate in a later analysis. Within an earlier analysis, most TCR beta V segments proved productive either about 90% or about 30% of the time.

V was trimmed by 0 bases and J by 4 bases, leaving 11 bases between them. Germline-derived CDR1 and CDR2 are SGHRS and YFSETQ. The CDR3 extends over 15 amino acids. The PCR employed 60 Vbeta primers together with 13 Jbeta primers. The assay was immunoSEQ multiplex PCR, and TCRdb's table has in-frame clones only and misses some. There are some 81,000 clones in the sample; over 60% occur only once, and roughly 10% lies in the top ten. Concerning this clone: Antigen specificity is unknown.

The clonotype was recovered from a woman in her thirties or forties in good health and CMV-seropositive. This chain links TRBV5-1 with TRBJ2-1; possibly TRBD2 for D (6 bases). The material sequenced was PBMCs. CDR3 in DNA: TGCGCCAGCAGCTTGGACGGGACTTCTTACAATGAGCAGTTCTTC. Translated: CASSLDGTSYNEQFF.